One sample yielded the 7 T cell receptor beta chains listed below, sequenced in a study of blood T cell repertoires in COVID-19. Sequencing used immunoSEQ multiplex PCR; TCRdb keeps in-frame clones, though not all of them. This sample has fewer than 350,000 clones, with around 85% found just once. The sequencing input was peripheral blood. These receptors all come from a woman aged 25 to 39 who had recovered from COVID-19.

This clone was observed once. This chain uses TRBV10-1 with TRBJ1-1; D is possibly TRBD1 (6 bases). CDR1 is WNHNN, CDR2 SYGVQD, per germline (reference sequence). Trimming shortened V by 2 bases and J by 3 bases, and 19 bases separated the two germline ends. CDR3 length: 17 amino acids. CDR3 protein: CASSEGSRGSSDTEAFF. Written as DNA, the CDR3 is TGCGCCAGCAGTGAGGGCAGCAGGGGATCATCAGACACTGAAGCTTTCTTT.

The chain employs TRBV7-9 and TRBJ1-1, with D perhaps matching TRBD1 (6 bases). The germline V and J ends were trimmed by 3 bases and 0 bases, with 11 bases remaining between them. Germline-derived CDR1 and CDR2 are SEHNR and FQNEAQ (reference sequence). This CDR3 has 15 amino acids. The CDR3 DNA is TGTGCCAGCAGCTTGATCGCAGGGGTGAACACTGAAGCTTTCTTT. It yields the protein CASSLIAGVNTEAFF.

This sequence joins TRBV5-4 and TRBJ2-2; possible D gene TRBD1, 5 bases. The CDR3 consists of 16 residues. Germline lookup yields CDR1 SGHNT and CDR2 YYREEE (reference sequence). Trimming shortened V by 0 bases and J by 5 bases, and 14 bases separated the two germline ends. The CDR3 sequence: CASSLDRSRVTGELFF. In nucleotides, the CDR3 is TGTGCCAGCAGCTTGGATAGAAGCAGGGTGACCGGGGAGCTGTTTTTT.

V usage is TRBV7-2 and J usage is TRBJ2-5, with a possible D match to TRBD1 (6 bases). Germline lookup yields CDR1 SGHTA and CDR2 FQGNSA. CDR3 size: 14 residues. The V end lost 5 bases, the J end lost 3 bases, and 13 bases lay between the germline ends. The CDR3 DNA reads TGTGCCAGCAGCCCAAGGACAGAGAAAGAGACCCAGTACTTC. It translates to CASSPRTEKETQYF.

This CDR3 reads CASGRVLYEQYF. In nucleotides, the CDR3 is TGTGCCAGCGGGAGGGTTCTCTACGAGCAGTACTTC. This chain joins TRBV6-5 and TRBJ2-7, with 7 bases that match TRBD2. There are 12 residues in the CDR3. J was trimmed by 3 bases and V by 8 bases; bases with no gene match: 4. The germline V gene encodes CDR1 MNHEY and CDR2 SVGAGI.

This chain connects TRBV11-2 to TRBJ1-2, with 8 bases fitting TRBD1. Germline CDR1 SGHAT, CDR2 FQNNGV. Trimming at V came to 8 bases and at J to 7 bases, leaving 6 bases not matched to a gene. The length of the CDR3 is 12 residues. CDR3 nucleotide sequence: TGTGCCAGCGGAGGAACAGGGGGTGGCTACACCTTC. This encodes CASGGTGGGYTF.

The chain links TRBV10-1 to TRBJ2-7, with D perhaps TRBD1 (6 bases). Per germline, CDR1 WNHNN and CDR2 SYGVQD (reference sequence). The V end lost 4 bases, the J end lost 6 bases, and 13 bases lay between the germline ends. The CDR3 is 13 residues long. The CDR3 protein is CASSATGLGEQYF. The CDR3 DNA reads TGCGCCAGCAGTGCAACAGGGTTAGGCGAGCAGTACTTC.